The 12 T cell receptor beta chains given below trace back to one sample, sequenced in a study of blood T cell repertoires in COVID-19. Sequencing used immunoSEQ multiplex PCR; TCRdb keeps in-frame clones, though not all of them. The profile shows 180,000 or so clones, 80% to 90% of them singletons. The specimen was PBMCs or T cells enriched from blood (not recorded which). These receptors originate from a middle-aged woman with acute COVID-19.

This clone appeared a single time. V is TRBV2 and J is TRBJ2-5, with 7 bases aligning to TRBD1. The germline CDR1 and CDR2 sequences are SNHLY and FYNNEI. Trimming removed 5 bases from V and 1 base from J; junction bases left unmatched: 7. The CDR3 has 15 residues. In DNA form, the CDR3 reads TGTGCCAGCAGTCGGTTAGCAGGGGGCCAAGAGACCCAGTACTTC. Protein sequence: CASSRLAGGQETQYF. The variable domain in full, with the rest retrieved from reference TRBV2 and TRBJ2-5, is EPEVTQTPSHQVTQMGQEVILRCVPISNHLYFYWYRQILGQKVEFLVSFYNNEISEKSEIFDDQFSVERPDGSNFTLKIRSTKLEDSAMYFCASSRLAGGQETQYFGPGTRLLVL.

Remarks on this clone: Mismatch with germline at one junction end may stem from a read error. V is TRBV20-1 and J is TRBJ2-3, with 10 bases lining up with TRBD2. The CDR3 has 11 residues. Germline lookup yields CDR1 DFQATT and CDR2 SNEGSKA (reference sequence). The CDR3 is CSAPLSGGRSF. CDR3 nucleotides: TGCAGTGCTCCCCTTAGCGGGGGGCGAAGCTTT.

J is TRBJ1-5 and V is TRBV19, with D perhaps matching TRBD1 (6 bases). The germline gives CDR1 LNHDA, CDR2 SQIVND (reference sequence). V gave up 7 bases and J gave up 5 bases, with 18 bases separating them. CDR3 length: 15 residues. The CDR3 loop reads CASTSQGAGDQPQHF. The DNA of the CDR3 is TGTGCCAGTACTTCTCAAGGGGCAGGGGATCAGCCCCAGCATTTT.

The rearrangement links TRBV19 to TRBJ1-5; D is unresolved. Germline V CDR1 and CDR2: LNHDA, SQIVND (reference sequence). This CDR3 contains 15 residues. V lost 7 bases and J lost 1, with 14 bases in between. CDR3 protein: CASTLRQTSNQPQHF. The CDR3 DNA sequence: TGTGCCAGTACTTTGAGGCAGACCAGCAATCAGCCCCAGCATTTT. Full variable domain (rest looked up from reference TRBV19 and TRBJ1-5): DGGITQSPKYLFRKEGQNVTLSCEQNLNHDAMYWYRQDPGQGLRLIYYSQIVNDFQKGDIAEGYSVSREKKESFPLTVTSAQKNPTAFYLCASTLRQTSNQPQHFGDGTRLSIL.

The genes are TRBV6-4 and TRBJ1-1; D call uncertain. The CDR3 totals 15 residues. Germline V gene sequence: CDR1 MRHNA, CDR2 SNTAGT. V shed 1 base and J shed 0 bases, with 9 bases lying between them. CDR3 DNA sequence: TGTGCCAGCAGTGACTTGGCAGAATTGAACACTGAAGCTTTCTTT. Encoded protein: CASSDLAELNTEAFF.

J is TRBJ1-1 and V is TRBV19, with a tentative D call TRBD1 (5 bases). Germline V gene lookup returns CDR1 LNHDA and CDR2 SQIVND (reference sequence). The V end lost 5 bases, the J end lost 4 bases, and 11 bases lay between the germline ends. The CDR3 has 13 residues. The CDR3 DNA follows: TGTGCCAGTAGTGTTCAGGGTGGCACTGAAGCTTTCTTT. Encoded protein: CASSVQGGTEAFF. Drawing the rest from reference TRBV19 and TRBJ1-1, the complete variable domain is DGGITQSPKYLFRKEGQNVTLSCEQNLNHDAMYWYRQDPGQGLRLIYYSQIVNDFQKGDIAEGYSVSREKKESFPLTVTSAQKNPTAFYLCASSVQGGTEAFFGQGTRLTVV.

DNA for the CDR3: TGTGCCACCGGGACAGGCCCCTACGAGCAGTACTTC. This gives the protein CATGTGPYEQYF. The chain combines TRBV15 with TRBJ2-7, with 8 nucleotides matching TRBD1. V lost 8 bases to trimming and J lost 2 bases; unmatched junction nucleotides: 2. Looked up from germline, CDR1 is LNHNV and CDR2 is YYDKDF (reference sequence). This CDR3 contains 12 residues.

Points on this clone: Other DNA sequences in the same sample also yield this CDR3. The chain recombines TRBV5-1 with TRBJ2-1, with TRBD1 matching 9 bases. The CDR3 is 15 residues long. Germline lookup yields CDR1 SGHRS and CDR2 YFSETQ. V lost 4 bases and J lost 0; bases outside the gene matches: 2. This CDR3 is CASSVTGGSYNEQFF. The CDR3 nucleotides read TGCGCCAGCAGCGTGACAGGGGGCTCCTACAATGAGCAGTTCTTC.

The chain is built from TRBV29-1 and TRBJ2-7; 7 bases are shared with TRBD1. This CDR3 region has 13 residues. The V gene end was trimmed by 5 bases and the J gene end by 1 base; junction bases not matched to a gene: 5. Germline V gives CDR1 SQVTM, CDR2 ANQGSEA. CDR3 DNA sequence: TGCAGCGTTAGGGCGACAGGGTCCTACGAGCAGTACTTC. Translated, it gives CSVRATGSYEQYF.

The rearrangement links TRBV3-1 (or the pseudogene TRBV3-2) to TRBJ2-4, with no clear D. The CDR3 runs to 13 residues. Trimming pared 4 bases from V and 0 bases from J, leaving 4 bases between. Germline V gives CDR1 LGHDT, CDR2 YNNKEL (reference sequence). The CDR3 protein is CASSLLAKNIQYF. The CDR3, as DNA: TGTGCCAGCAGCCTCCTAGCCAAAAACATTCAGTACTTC.

The chain combines TRBV5-1 with TRBJ1-3, with 7 nucleotides matching TRBD1. Trimming at V came to 4 bases and at J to 0 bases, leaving 7 bases not matched to a gene. Germline V gene data show CDR1 as SGHRS and CDR2 as YFSETQ. This CDR3 has 16 amino acids. CDR3 loop: CASSLQQGLSGNTIYF. The CDR3 DNA is TGCGCCAGCAGCCTACAACAGGGGCTCTCTGGAAACACCATATATTTT.

The gene calls are TRBV28 and TRBJ1-5, with unresolved D. The CDR3 loop spans 14 amino acids. Germline values: CDR1 MDHEN, CDR2 SYDVKM. Trimming shortened V by 6 bases and J by 0 bases, and 9 bases separated the two germline ends. The CDR3 loop reads CASRAQYSNQPQHF. For the CDR3, the DNA is TGTGCCAGCAGGGCCCAGTATAGCAATCAGCCCCAGCATTTT.